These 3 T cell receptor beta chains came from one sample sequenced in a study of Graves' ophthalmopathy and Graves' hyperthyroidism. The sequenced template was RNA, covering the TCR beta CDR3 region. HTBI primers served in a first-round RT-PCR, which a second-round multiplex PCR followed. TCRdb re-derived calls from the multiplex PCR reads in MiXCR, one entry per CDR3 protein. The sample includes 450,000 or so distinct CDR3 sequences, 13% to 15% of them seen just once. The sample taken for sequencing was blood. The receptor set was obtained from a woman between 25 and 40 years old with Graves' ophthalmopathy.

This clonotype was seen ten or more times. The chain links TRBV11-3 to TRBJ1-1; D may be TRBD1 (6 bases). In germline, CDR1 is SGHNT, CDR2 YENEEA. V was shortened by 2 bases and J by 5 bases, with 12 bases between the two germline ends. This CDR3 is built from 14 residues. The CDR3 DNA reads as TGTGCCAGCAGCTTATCCCACAGGGTTACTGAAGCTTTCTTT. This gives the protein CASSLSHRVTEAFF.

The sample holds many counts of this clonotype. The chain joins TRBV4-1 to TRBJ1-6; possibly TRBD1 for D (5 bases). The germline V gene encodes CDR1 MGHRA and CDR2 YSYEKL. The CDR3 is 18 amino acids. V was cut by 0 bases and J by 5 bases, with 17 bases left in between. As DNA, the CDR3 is TGCGCCAGCAGCCAAGATTCCCCCGGCAGGGCTAATAATTCACCCCTCCACTTT. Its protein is CASSQDSPGRANNSPLHF.

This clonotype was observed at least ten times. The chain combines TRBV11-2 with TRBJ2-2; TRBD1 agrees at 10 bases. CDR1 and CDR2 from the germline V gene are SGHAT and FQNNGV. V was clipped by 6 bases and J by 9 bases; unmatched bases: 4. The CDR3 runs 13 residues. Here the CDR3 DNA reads TGTGCCAGCAGTCGGGACAGGGGAAGGGAGCTGTTTTTT. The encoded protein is CASSRDRGRELFF. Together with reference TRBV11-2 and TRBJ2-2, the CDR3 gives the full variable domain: EAGVAQSPRYKIIEKRQSVAFWCNPISGHATLYWYQQILGQGPKLLIQFQNNGVVDDSQLPKDRFSAERLKGVDSTLKIQPAKLEDSAVYLCASSRDRGRELFFGEGSRLTVL.